This T cell receptor (beta chain) comes out of a study of blood T cells in healthy people across ages. The CDR3 length is 16 residues. J was trimmed by 2 bases and V by 3 bases; bases with no gene match: 6. CDR1 is SGHTA and CDR2 is FQGNSA in the germline V gene. Sample donors were healthy Caucasian individuals that came from Russia, aged 6 to 90. Total RNA amounts of at least 6 micrograms were extracted per sample. A sample-barcoded 5' primer and a J-beta primer mix were used in a second PCR of roughly 7 to 11 cycles. Each cDNA molecule carried a tag from a template-switch adaptor that contained 12 random nucleotides. MiXCR, run by TCRdb on the 5' RACE reads, gives a single entry per CDR3 protein. The data show fewer than 1,000,000 distinct CDR3 sequences, with 35% to 50% seen just once and roughly 18% held by the top ten.

The TCR was taken from a man older than 75 in good health. Sequencing was done on a sample of blood. The chain couples TRBV7-2 to TRBJ1-3, with 8 bases fitting TRBD1. CDR3 DNA sequence: TGTGCCAGCAGCTTGGGCCCACAGGGGGCTGGAAACACCATATATTTT. This gives the protein CASSLGPQGAGNTIYF.